This TCR beta chain was retrieved from a study of Graves' ophthalmopathy and Graves' hyperthyroidism. Study at large: Before any treatment, peripheral blood was taken at the initial diagnosis. Study-level results: Sensitivity of approximately 90% and specificity of around 80% were achieved when a 13-signature model separated ophthalmopathy from stable hyperthyroidism.

This clonotype appeared many times. Its matching antigen is unknown. Moderate-to-severe activity, CAS ≥3, NOSPECS ≥4 and a duration under 3 months were seen in donors with ophthalmopathy. Diagnoses were established from clinical symptoms, serum thyroxine, TRAb, thyroid ultrasound and orbital computed tomography. RNA transcripts yielded amplified TCR beta CDR3 regions. HTBI-primed RT-PCR formed the first round, and a multiplex PCR formed the second. TCRdb passed the multiplex PCR reads through MiXCR, listing each CDR3 protein once. The data contain about 400,000 distinct CDR3 sequences, about 17% of them singletons. The CDR3 length is 12 residues. V gave up 3 bases and J gave up 10 bases; unmatched junction bases: 5. From germline, CDR1 is SQVTM and CDR2 ANQGSEA.

The rearrangement joins TRBV29-1 to TRBJ1-1; 10 bases are a match to TRBD1. This clonotype was sampled from a woman aged 18-35 years with Graves' ophthalmopathy. Sequencing was performed on peripheral blood. The CDR3: CSVDGDRGGAFF. CDR3 DNA: TGCAGCGTTGATGGGGACAGGGGAGGAGCTTTCTTT.